Below, 18 T cell receptor beta chains from the same sample are listed, as sequenced in a study of blood T cell repertoires in COVID-19 (dated by TCRdb to about 2020). Library preparation used the immunoSEQ multiplex PCR assay. Not all clones reach the TCRdb copy of this immuneACCESS table, which keeps in-frame sequences only. Checked studies attribute under half of the gap to unresolved V genes and leave the rest unexplained. The table for this sample lists around 140,000 clones; approximately 84% of them were counted only once. Of the sample, approximately 45% falls within the top ten clones. Input material: peripheral blood. Source of these receptors: a human donor in a cohort sampled during active COVID-19.

The rearrangement links TRBV7-2 to TRBJ1-1, with a possible D match to TRBD1 (6 bases). The V end was cut by 0 bases, the J end by 8 bases, with 10 bases between. This CDR3 spans 13 amino acids. Germline V lookup: CDR1 SGHTA, CDR2 FQGNSA. The CDR3 region has the DNA TGTGCCAGCAGCTTAGCGCTAACAGGGGAAGCTTTCTTT. Translating it yields CASSLALTGEAFF.

The rearrangement joins TRBV2 to TRBJ1-5, with TRBD1 matching 8 bases. The CDR3 extends over 13 amino acids. The ends lost 6 bases at V and 6 bases at J; junction bases unmatched: 4. Germline-derived CDR1 and CDR2 are SNHLY and FYNNEI. This CDR3 reads CASSVDRAQPQHF. The CDR3 DNA is TGTGCCAGCAGCGTGGACAGGGCTCAGCCCCAGCATTTT.

This chain connects TRBV12-5 to TRBJ1-5, with TRBD1 identical over 7 bases. CDR1 and CDR2 from the germline V gene are LGHNT and FRNRAP. V shed 5 bases and J 9 bases; nucleotides not matched to a gene: 19. The CDR3 is 17 residues long. The CDR3: CASGAVRDSLNQWPQHF. The CDR3 DNA reads TGTGCTAGTGGTGCCGTTCGGGACAGCCTAAATCAATGGCCCCAGCATTTT. Using reference TRBV12-5 and TRBJ1-5 for the parts outside the CDR3, the full variable domain is DARVTQTPRHKVTEMGQEVTMRCQPILGHNTVFWYRQTMMQGLELLAYFRNRAPLDDSGMPKDRFSAEMPDATLATLKIQPSEPRDSAVYFCASGAVRDSLNQWPQHFGDGTRLSIL.

This clone was observed many times. The V call is TRBV5-4, the J call TRBJ1-2, with D uncertain. The CDR3 runs 14 residues. V lost 3 bases to trimming and J lost 4 bases, with 13 bases between them. The germline V gene encodes CDR1 SGHNT and CDR2 YYREEE (reference sequence). This chain's CDR3 is CASSSSGYLYGYTF. The CDR3 DNA reads TGTGCCAGCAGCTCCTCCGGGTACCTCTATGGCTACACCTTC.

V gene TRBV7-2 combines with J gene TRBJ2-7; 9 nucleotides line up with TRBD2. Losses at the gene ends were 5 bases for V and 1 base for J; bases not matched to a gene: 6. Per germline, CDR1 SGHTA and CDR2 FQGNSA. This CDR3 is 15 amino acids long. The CDR3 protein is CASSISGGMSYEQYF. The CDR3 DNA is TGTGCCAGCAGCATAAGCGGGGGGATGTCCTACGAGCAGTACTTC.

The chain links TRBV12-3 or TRBV12-4 to TRBJ2-1; the match to TRBD1 covers 7 bases. V gave up 8 bases and J gave up 2 bases; unmatched junction bases: 3. CDR3 length: 13 residues. CDR3 nucleotide sequence: TGTGCCAGCCGGGACAGTGCCTACAATGAGCAGTTCTTC. Its translation: CASRDSAYNEQFF.

This clone was counted once. The chain recombines TRBV18 with TRBJ1-1; TRBD1 agrees at 8 bases. The germline V gene has CDR1 KGHSH and CDR2 LQKENI. V gave up 6 bases and J gave up 6 bases; unmatched junction bases: 12. The CDR3 has 15 residues. The CDR3 spells CASSQSGQGGAEAFF. The CDR3 DNA reads TGTGCCAGCTCGCAATCAGGACAGGGAGGCGCTGAAGCTTTCTTT.

The V gene is TRBV5-6, the J gene TRBJ1-1; 7 bases fit TRBD1. After removal of 5 bases from V and 5 bases from J, the junction contained 6 bases not matched to a gene. The CDR3 is 13 amino acids. Germline V lookup: CDR1 SGHDT, CDR2 YYEEEE. DNA for the CDR3: TGTGCCAGCAGAGCGACAGGGTCTACTGAAGCTTTCTTT. Protein product: CASRATGSTEAFF.

The chain combines TRBV20-1 with TRBJ2-7, with D tentatively TRBD2 (5 bases). Trimming pared 3 bases from V and 2 bases from J, leaving 17 bases between. In germline, CDR1 is DFQATT, CDR2 SNEGSKA (reference sequence). This CDR3 is built from 15 residues. CDR3 nucleotides: TGCAGTGCTAGTGTCGGGAAAGGAACCGCCTACGAGCAGTACTTC. Residues: CSASVGKGTAYEQYF.

The V gene is TRBV18, the J gene TRBJ2-1; 9 bases agree with TRBD2. Germline-derived CDR1 and CDR2 are KGHSH and LQKENI. Trimming at V came to 0 bases and at J to 6 bases, leaving 6 bases not matched to a gene. CDR3 length: 16 amino acids. This CDR3 is CASSPPRLAASNEQFF. CDR3 sequence (DNA): TGTGCCAGCTCACCACCGAGACTAGCGGCCTCCAATGAGCAGTTCTTC.

The chain employs TRBV2 and TRBJ1-2; D is unclear. V was trimmed by 2 bases and J by 4 bases, leaving 17 bases between them. CDR1 is SNHLY, CDR2 FYNNEI, per germline. The CDR3 is 16 residues long. CDR3 in DNA: TGTGCCAGCAGTGAATTTAGGAGGTCAGGAGGCTATGGCTACACCTTC. Translating gives CASSEFRRSGGYGYTF.

The rearrangement uses TRBV6-2 or TRBV6-3 and TRBJ1-4, with 7 bases fitting TRBD1. V was pared by 3 bases and J by 15 bases, with 16 bases of the junction left unmatched. CDR3 length: 15 residues. Per germline, CDR1 MNHEY and CDR2 SVGEGT. CDR3 nucleotides: TGTGCCAGCAGTTATGGAGACAGGGCCTTCAGAGGGGTGTTTTTT. It translates to CASSYGDRAFRGVFF.

The sample holds one count of this clone. This chain connects TRBV18 to TRBJ1-6; TRBD1 agrees at 7 bases. This CDR3 region has 14 residues. Germline CDR1 is KGHSH and CDR2 is LQKENI. V gave up 3 bases and J gave up 10 bases; unmatched junction bases: 6. The CDR3 region has the DNA TGTGCCAGCTCACCGTCCACAGGGGAATCACCCCTCCACTTT. Protein: CASSPSTGESPLHF. Supplemented by reference TRBV18 and TRBJ1-6, the full variable domain reads NAGVMQNPRHLVRRRGQEARLRCSPMKGHSHVYWYRQLPEEGLKFMVYLQKENIIDESGMPKERFSAEFPKEGPSILRIQQVVRGDSAAYFCASSPSTGESPLHFGNGTRLTVT.

The CDR3 DNA reads TGTGCCAGCAGCCAAGATTCTTGGGGGCGCGGTACTGAAGCTTTCTTT. It is translated as CASSQDSWGRGTEAFF. The chain couples TRBV3-1 (or the pseudogene TRBV3-2) to TRBJ1-1; the D gene is possibly TRBD1 (6 bases). CDR1 and CDR2 from the germline V gene are LGHDT and YNNKEL (reference sequence). V was shortened by 0 bases and J by 5 bases, with 16 bases between the two germline ends. CDR3 size: 16 residues.

The chain joins TRBV7-9 to TRBJ1-2, with 9 bases identical to TRBD1. The junction had 14 bases not matched to a gene; V was cut back by 4 bases and J by 8 bases. In germline, CDR1 is SEHNR, CDR2 FQNEAQ (reference sequence). This CDR3 comprises 16 residues. The CDR3 region has the DNA TGTGCCAGCAGCTCGGGACAGGGCGCCATCGCCAAGGGCTACACCTTC. Translated, it gives CASSSGQGAIAKGYTF.

The V call is TRBV29-1, the J call TRBJ1-1; 8 positions agree with TRBD1. The CDR3 runs 14 residues. The germline gives CDR1 SQVTM, CDR2 ANQGSEA. With V trimmed by 6 bases and J by 3 bases, 9 bases remained unmatched. CDR3: CSVADRGRYTEAFF. The CDR3 region has the DNA TGCAGCGTGGCCGACAGGGGAAGGTACACTGAAGCTTTCTTT.

CDR3 region: CASRDRGLSYGYTF. DNA of the CDR3: TGTGCCAGCAGGGACAGGGGGCTAAGCTATGGCTACACCTTC. This sequence joins TRBV6-5 and TRBJ1-2, with TRBD1 matching over 11 bases. After removal of 6 bases from V and 4 bases from J, the junction contained 4 bases not matched to a gene. CDR1 and CDR2 (germline): MNHEY, SVGAGI. The CDR3 contains 14 residues.

This chain connects TRBV7-8 to TRBJ2-1; 7 bases map to TRBD1. Germline CDR1 SGHVS, CDR2 FQNEAQ. The V segment lost 1 base and the J segment 5 bases; nucleotides outside the gene matches: 2. The CDR3 contains 14 residues. DNA for the CDR3: TGTGCCAGCAGCTTAGGGGGACAGAACAATGAGCAGTTCTTC. This translates into CASSLGGQNNEQFF.